This TCR beta chain is drawn from a study of cytomegalovirus exposure and HLA in healthy donors. Vbeta (60) and Jbeta (13) primers were used in the PCR. This table comes from immunoSEQ multiplex PCR, and its TCRdb copy is limited to in-frame clones, with some not included. Recorded for this sample: fewer than 70,000 clones. This CDR3 region has 15 residues. Trimming removed 1 base at V and 0 bases at J, with 7 bases between. The V gene's germline CDR1 is LNHDA and CDR2 SQIVND (reference sequence). Concerning this clone: Antigen specificity is unknown.

General study findings and limits: With later analysis, a missense DCLRE1C variant became linked to TCR beta V- and J-gene trimming.

The chain recombines TRBV19 with TRBJ1-5; a possible D gene is TRBD1 (5 bases). The receptor was isolated from a man aged 25-40 years in good health and CMV-seropositive. The sample comprised PBMCs. In DNA form, the CDR3 reads TGTGCCAGTAGTATAGGACAGCGTAGCAATCAGCCCCAGCATTTT. It specifies CASSIGQRSNQPQHF. The variable domain in full, with the rest retrieved from reference TRBV19 and TRBJ1-5, is DGGITQSPKYLFRKEGQNVTLSCEQNLNHDAMYWYRQDPGQGLRLIYYSQIVNDFQKGDIAEGYSVSREKKESFPLTVTSAQKNPTAFYLCASSIGQRSNQPQHFGDGTRLSIL.